These 9 T cell receptor beta chains share one sample of origin, sequenced in a study of PD-1 blockade in classical Hodgkin lymphoma. Relapse after autologous stem cell transplantation occurred in every patient, and brentuximab vedotin exposure varied. The assay was immunoSEQ multiplex PCR, and TCRdb's table has in-frame clones only and misses some. This table holds 24,000 or so clones, more than 65% found once. This specimen was peripheral blood mononuclear cells (PBMCs), taken at baseline. All receptors derive from a human donor with classical Hodgkin lymphoma.

This chain links TRBV19 with TRBJ1-1, with D perhaps matching TRBD1 (6 bases). The CDR3 sequence is 15 residues long. Per germline, CDR1 LNHDA and CDR2 SQIVND (reference sequence). The germline V and J ends were trimmed by 3 bases and 1 base, with 12 bases remaining between them. The CDR3 DNA sequence: TGTGCCAGTAGTATCCTGGACAGCAGGAACACTGAAGCTTTCTTT. Translating it yields CASSILDSRNTEAFF. The complete variable domain, with remaining parts taken from reference TRBV19 and TRBJ1-1, reads DGGITQSPKYLFRKEGQNVTLSCEQNLNHDAMYWYRQDPGQGLRLIYYSQIVNDFQKGDIAEGYSVSREKKESFPLTVTSAQKNPTAFYLCASSILDSRNTEAFFGQGTRLTVV.

The V gene is TRBV28, the J gene TRBJ2-1, with D perhaps given as TRBD1 or TRBD2 (5 bases each). The CDR3 is 14 residues long. The germline CDR1 and CDR2 sequences are MDHEN and SYDVKM. Trimming left V 4 bases short and J 0 bases short, with 7 bases between. DNA of the CDR3: TGTGCCAGCAGTTGGGGGAGCTCCTACAATGAGCAGTTCTTC. Translation: CASSWGSSYNEQFF. The full variable domain, its missing parts supplied by reference TRBV28 and TRBJ2-1, is DVKVTQSSRYLVKRTGEKVFLECVQDMDHENMFWYRQDPGLGLRLIYFSYDVKMKEKGDIPEGYSVSREKKERFSLILESASTNQTSMYLCASSWGSSYNEQFFGPGTRLTVL.

The CDR3: CTSSQSTRQANQPQHF. CDR3 DNA: TGCACCAGCAGCCAATCTACTAGACAGGCCAATCAGCCCCAGCATTTT. J is TRBJ1-5 and V is TRBV1; the D call of TRBD1 is as the table states it, not checked on the DNA. TRBV1 is shown as a pseudogene. The CDR3 has 16 amino acids.

This clone came up a few times. V gene TRBV11-2 combines with J gene TRBJ2-5; D gene ambiguous. This CDR3 contains 13 residues. V was cut by 5 bases and J by 4 bases, with 11 bases left in between. The germline CDR1 and CDR2 sequences are SGHAT and FQNNGV. CDR3: CASSAEVRETQYF. As DNA, the CDR3 is TGTGCCAGCAGCGCCGAGGTCAGAGAGACCCAGTACTTC.

The V gene is TRBV20-1, the J gene TRBJ1-2; possible D gene TRBD1, 5 bases. This CDR3 contains 11 residues. The V and J ends lost 6 bases and 10 bases respectively, with 15 bases between them. The germline CDR1 and CDR2 sequences are DFQATT and SNEGSKA (reference sequence). The DNA of the CDR3 is TGCAGTGCAAGAAATGTAGGGGACTACACCTTC. It yields the protein CSARNVGDYTF.

V is TRBV2 and J is TRBJ2-3, with TRBD2 identical over 9 bases. CDR1 SNHLY and CDR2 FYNNEI come from the germline V gene. The trim removed 6 bases at V and 3 bases at J, leaving 4 bases unmatched. This CDR3 comprises 14 residues. The CDR3 DNA is TGTGCCAGCAGGCGGGGGGGCGGGACAGATACGCAGTATTTT. Protein: CASRRGGGTDTQYF.

The rearrangement links TRBV12-2 to TRBJ2-7; no check of the table's D call, TRBD2, against the DNA was made. TRBV12-2 is a known pseudogene. CDR3 length equals 17 residues. The CDR3 nucleotides are TGTGCAAGTCGCTCCACTCCGGCGGGGGACCCCGTGGGCGAGCAGTACTTC. Residues: CASRSTPAGDPVGEQYF.

The CDR3 is CASSNDRETDEQYF. Here the CDR3 DNA reads TGTGCCAGCAGTAACGACAGGGAGACGGACGAGCAGTACTTC. The chain combines TRBV6-5 with TRBJ2-7; the match to TRBD1 covers 7 bases. Germline V gene sequence: CDR1 MNHEY, CDR2 SVGAGI. The length of the CDR3 is 14 residues. The trim removed 5 bases at V and 5 bases at J, leaving 9 bases unmatched.

The rearrangement joins TRBV6-1 to TRBJ2-1; D uncertain. This CDR3 region has 13 residues. Trimming left V 2 bases short and J 7 bases short, with 9 bases between. Germline loops: CDR1 MNHNS, CDR2 SASEGT. CDR3: CASSELGVNEQFF. The CDR3 nucleotides are TGTGCCAGCAGTGAATTAGGAGTGAATGAGCAGTTCTTC.